Sequencing of this T cell receptor beta chain was carried out in a study of immune characterization of retroperitoneal liposarcoma. Trimming removed 10 bases from V and 5 bases from J, with 23 bases in between. CDR1 and CDR2 from the germline V gene are MNHEY and SMNVEV (reference sequence). The CDR3 runs to 15 residues. TCRdb re-called the PCR reads through MiXCR, storing one row per CDR3 protein. The sample carries around 10,000 distinct CDR3 sequences, under 25% recorded once. The origin of this receptor is a female donor with retroperitoneal liposarcoma. V and J are TRBV27 and TRBJ1-2, with a weak D call TRBD1 (6 bases). Sequences were obtained from blood. CDR3 coding DNA: TGTGCCACTTTGCCCCAGGGGATCGAAGGGTATGGCTACACCTTC. This gives the protein CATLPQGIEGYGYTF.